These 3 T cell receptor beta chains originate from one sample sequenced in a study of a mutant IDH1 vaccine in newly diagnosed glioma. Profiled with immunoSEQ multiplex PCR; TCRdb holds only in-frame clones, not every one. The sample shows tens of thousands of clones, roughly 78% of them seen only once. The antigens for these receptors are not known. Stated time point: week 11, during vaccination. What each vaccine dose contained was 300 ug of mutant IDH1 20-mer peptide, accompanied by topical imiquimod. Sequenced here: PBMCs, sampled from a glioma patient whose treatment included an IDH1 peptide vaccine. The receptors stem from a man between 25 and 39 years old with glioma.

The CDR3 DNA reads TGTGCCAGTAGTATAGGTGGGAGCTCCTACGAGCAGTACTTC. Its protein is CASSIGGSSYEQYF. This chain connects TRBV19 to TRBJ2-7, with D tentatively TRBD2 (5 bases). Germline loops: CDR1 LNHDA, CDR2 SQIVND (reference sequence). Trimming took off 1 base at V and 0 bases at J, with 7 bases between the two ends. The CDR3 consists of 14 residues.

The rearrangement uses TRBV7-2 and TRBJ2-1; D ambiguous. CDR1 is SGHTA, CDR2 FQGNSA, per germline. CDR3 size: 16 residues. Trimming pared 4 bases from V and 4 bases from J, leaving 17 bases between. The CDR3 loop reads CASSSTGPSRYNEQFF. In DNA, the CDR3 is TGTGCCAGCAGCTCAACCGGCCCCTCGAGGTACAATGAGCAGTTCTTC.

The chain couples TRBV14 to TRBJ2-1; 8 nucleotides align to TRBD1. V was clipped by 1 base and J by 0 bases; unmatched bases: 2. The CDR3 length is 16 residues. CDR1 and CDR2 (germline): SGHDN, FVKESK. CDR3 nucleotides: TGTGCCAGCAGCCAAGTAACAGGGGGCTCCTACAATGAGCAGTTCTTC. As protein: CASSQVTGGSYNEQFF.